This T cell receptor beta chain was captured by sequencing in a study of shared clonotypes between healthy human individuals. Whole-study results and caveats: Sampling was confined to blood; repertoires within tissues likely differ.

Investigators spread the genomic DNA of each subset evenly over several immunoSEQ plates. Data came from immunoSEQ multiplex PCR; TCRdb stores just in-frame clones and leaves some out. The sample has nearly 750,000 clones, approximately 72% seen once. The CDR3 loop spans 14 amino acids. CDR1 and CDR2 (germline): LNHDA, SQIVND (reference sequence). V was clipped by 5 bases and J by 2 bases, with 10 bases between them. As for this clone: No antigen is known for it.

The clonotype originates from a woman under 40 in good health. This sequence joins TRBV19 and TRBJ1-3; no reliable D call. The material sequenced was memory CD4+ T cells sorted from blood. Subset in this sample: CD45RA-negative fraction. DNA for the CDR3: TGTGCCAGTAGTTTAGCCGGCCCTGGAAACACCATATATTTT. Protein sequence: CASSLAGPGNTIYF.